Following are 27 T cell receptor beta chains from one sample sequenced in a study of blood T cell repertoires in COVID-19 (dated by TCRdb to the early 2020s). The library was built by means of the immunoSEQ multiplex PCR assay. Sourced from immuneACCESS, this table was stored by TCRdb with only in-frame sequences that have V and J called. A share of the clones is absent; for the studies checked, an unresolved V gene accounts for under half, and the remainder has no known explanation. The sample contains over 130,000 clones, around 86% of them found a single time. The ten largest clonotypes hold under 6.5% of the sample. Sequencing used peripheral blood. All receptors derive from a human donor in a cohort sampled during active COVID-19.

This clone was seen only once. The V call is TRBV10-3, the J call TRBJ2-1, with 10 bases fitting TRBD2. CDR1 and CDR2 from the germline V gene are ENHRY and SYGVKD. Trimming cost V 10 bases and J 5 bases; bases outside gene matches: 8. This CDR3 is built from 14 residues. The CDR3 nucleotides are TGTGCCACCACGGGGACTAGCGTAGACAATGAGCAGTTCTTC. This sequence encodes CATTGTSVDNEQFF.

This chain connects TRBV18 to TRBJ2-2; D uncertain. The V gene lost 2 bases and the J gene lost 5 bases, with 6 bases spanning the gap. CDR3 length: 13 residues. The germline CDR1 and CDR2 sequences are KGHSH and LQKENI. Here the CDR3 reads CASSPSRTGELFF. The CDR3 DNA is TGTGCCAGCTCACCATCGAGGACCGGGGAGCTGTTTTTT.

The count of this clone is one. In DNA form, the CDR3 reads TGTGCCAGCAGCTTAGGACAGGGGGTGAACACTGAAGCTTTCTTT. Translating it yields CASSLGQGVNTEAFF. The genes are TRBV13 and TRBJ1-1; TRBD1 aligns across 8 bases. Germline values: CDR1 PRHDT, CDR2 FYEKMQ (reference sequence). V lost 0 bases to trimming and J lost 0 bases; unmatched junction nucleotides: 0. There are 15 residues in the CDR3.

This chain joins TRBV19 and TRBJ1-5; D possibly corresponds to TRBD1 (5 bases). The ends were cut back, 3 bases at V and 6 bases at J, with 12 bases in the middle. Per the germline V gene, CDR1 is LNHDA and CDR2 is SQIVND (reference sequence). The CDR3 loop spans 14 amino acids. CDR3 DNA sequence: TGTGCCAGTAGTATTACCCAGGGAATTCAGCCCCAGCATTTT. It specifies CASSITQGIQPQHF.

The chain is built from TRBV19 and TRBJ1-3; 7 nucleotides line up with TRBD1. The CDR3 totals 14 residues. After removal of 6 bases from V and 1 base from J, the junction contained 3 bases not matched to a gene. The germline V gene has CDR1 LNHDA and CDR2 SQIVND (reference sequence). Written as DNA, the CDR3 is TGTGCCAGTAGCCTGACAGGGTCTGGAAACACCATATATTTT. It encodes CASSLTGSGNTIYF. Supplemented by reference TRBV19 and TRBJ1-3, the full variable domain reads DGGITQSPKYLFRKEGQNVTLSCEQNLNHDAMYWYRQDPGQGLRLIYYSQIVNDFQKGDIAEGYSVSREKKESFPLTVTSAQKNPTAFYLCASSLTGSGNTIYFGEGSWLTVV.

V gene TRBV5-1 combines with J gene TRBJ1-2, with 8 bases aligning to TRBD1. The CDR3 sequence is 16 residues long. V shed 3 bases, J shed 4 bases, and the junction held 11 bases outside the gene matches. Germline V gene lookup returns CDR1 SGHRS and CDR2 YFSETQ. The CDR3 DNA sequence: TGCGCCAGCAGCTCGGGAATTTCAGGGGGCGGCTATGGCTACACCTTC. It is translated as CASSSGISGGGYGYTF. Full variable domain (remainder filled in from reference TRBV5-1 and TRBJ1-2): KAGVTQTPRYLIKTRGQQVTLSCSPISGHRSVSWYQQTPGQGLQFLFEYFSETQRNKGNFPGRFSGRQFSNSRSEMNVSTLELGDSALYLCASSSGISGGGYGYTFGSGTRLTVV.

This chain uses TRBV4-1 with TRBJ1-2; D is undetermined. CDR1 and CDR2 from the germline V gene are MGHRA and YSYEKL. The CDR3 length is 15 residues. V lost 1 base to trimming and J lost 8 bases, with 17 bases between them. The CDR3 is CASSQVSLEGGGYTF. The CDR3 DNA follows: TGCGCCAGCAGCCAAGTGTCCTTAGAGGGAGGCGGCTACACCTTC.

V usage is TRBV30 and J usage is TRBJ1-2, with 7 bases fitting TRBD1. From germline, CDR1 is GTSNPN and CDR2 SVGIG (reference sequence). This CDR3 has 14 amino acids. V was clipped by 4 bases and J by 2 bases; unmatched bases: 7. The CDR3: CAWNKQGFNYGYTF. CDR3 nucleotides: TGTGCCTGGAATAAACAGGGGTTCAACTATGGCTACACCTTC.

On this clone: The same CDR3 also results from other DNA sequences found in this sample. The rearrangement uses TRBV7-3 and TRBJ2-5; possibly TRBD2 for D (6 bases). V was shortened by 6 bases and J by 4 bases, with 12 bases between the two germline ends. The CDR3 has 13 amino acids. The V gene's germline CDR1 is SGHTA and CDR2 FQGTGA. The CDR3 sequence: CASSRGGGETQYF. CDR3 DNA: TGTGCCAGCAGTCGTGGGGGAGGAGAGACCCAGTACTTC.

CDR3 residues: CASSPLESYYEQYF. The CDR3 DNA reads as TGTGCCAGCAGCCCTCTAGAGTCTTACTACGAGCAGTACTTC. The chain has TRBV6-2 or TRBV6-3 and TRBJ2-7, with D hard to call. V was pared by 6 bases and J by 3 bases, with 15 bases between. Germline lookup yields CDR1 MNHEY and CDR2 SVGEGT. The CDR3 totals 14 residues.

J is TRBJ2-4 and V is TRBV19; 16 nucleotides match TRBD2. The CDR3 runs to 19 residues. With V trimmed by 5 bases and J by 4 bases, 11 bases remained unmatched. Germline V CDR1 and CDR2: LNHDA, SQIVND (reference sequence). The CDR3 coding sequence is TGTGCCAGTAGTCCTGCGGGACTAGCGGGGGGGCCCGGGAAAAACATTCAGTACTTC. Amino acid sequence: CASSPAGLAGGPGKNIQYF.

V and J are TRBV6-1 and TRBJ1-1; TRBD1 might be the D (6 bases). The CDR3 totals 14 residues. Trimming shortened V by 2 bases and J by 3 bases, and 10 bases separated the two germline ends. From germline, CDR1 is MNHNS and CDR2 SASEGT. The CDR3 is CASSETQGYTEAFF. DNA of the CDR3: TGTGCCAGCAGTGAAACCCAGGGGTACACTGAAGCTTTCTTT.

V is TRBV7-8 and J is TRBJ2-7, with D possibly being TRBD1 (6 bases). CDR3 length equals 16 residues. CDR1 is SGHVS, CDR2 FQNEAQ, per germline. Trimming pared 4 bases from V and 3 bases from J, leaving 19 bases between. The CDR3 spells CASSYPWSQGIYEQYF. CDR3 DNA: TGTGCCAGCAGCTATCCCTGGTCACAGGGAATCTACGAGCAGTACTTC. The entire variable domain, with the rest obtained from reference TRBV7-8 and TRBJ2-7, is as follows: GAGVSQSPRYKVAKRGQDVALRCDPISGHVSLFWYQQALGQGPEFLTYFQNEAQLDKSGLPSDRFFAERPEGSVSTLKIQRTQQEDSAVYLCASSYPWSQGIYEQYFGPGTRLTVT.

The genes are TRBV7-2 and TRBJ2-7; TRBD2 matches at 9 bases. The CDR3 consists of 18 residues. The trim removed 1 base at V and 1 base at J, leaving 11 bases unmatched. Germline lookup yields CDR1 SGHTA and CDR2 FQGNSA. The CDR3 DNA reads as TGTGCCAGCAGCTTAGTGGTCCCAGGTAGCGGGAGTTCCTACGAGCAGTACTTC. Translation gives CASSLVVPGSGSSYEQYF. Filled out from reference TRBV7-2 and TRBJ2-7, the complete variable domain reads GAGVSQSPSNKVTEKGKDVELRCDPISGHTALYWYRQSLGQGLEFLIYFQGNSAPDKSGLPSDRFSAERTGGSVSTLTIQRTQQEDSAVYLCASSLVVPGSGSSYEQYFGPGTRLTVT.

The J gene is TRBJ2-7, the V gene TRBV28; no clear D gene. The V and J ends lost 6 bases and 4 bases respectively, with 13 bases between them. The V gene's germline CDR1 is MDHEN and CDR2 SYDVKM. This CDR3 is built from 13 residues. The CDR3 coding sequence is TGTGCCAGCAGCAACAGAATTGCTTACGAGCAGTACTTC. The encoded protein is CASSNRIAYEQYF.

This clone was seen a few times. CDR3 nucleotides: TGTGCCAGCAGTCTATCGGACAGGGGCAATGAGCAGTTCTTC. This encodes CASSLSDRGNEQFF. This sequence joins TRBV28 and TRBJ2-1, with 9 nucleotides matching TRBD1. Germline V gene lookup returns CDR1 MDHEN and CDR2 SYDVKM. The J segment lost 6 bases and the V segment lost 5 bases, leaving 5 bases of the junction unmatched. CDR3 length: 14 residues.

The chain is built from TRBV11-2 and TRBJ2-7; D possibly corresponds to TRBD2 (5 bases). This CDR3 contains 16 residues. The germline V gene encodes CDR1 SGHAT and CDR2 FQNNGV. Trimming pared 3 bases from V and 3 bases from J, leaving 18 bases between. The CDR3 reads CASSLSSGRGYYEQYF. Here the CDR3 DNA reads TGTGCCAGCAGCTTGTCCTCTGGCCGCGGGTACTACGAGCAGTACTTC.

The rearrangement links TRBV28 to TRBJ1-2; TRBD1 agrees at 9 bases. The CDR3 contains 15 residues. V shed 6 bases, J shed 4 bases, and the junction held 9 bases outside the gene matches. Germline CDR1 is MDHEN and CDR2 is SYDVKM. CDR3 bases: TGTGCCAGCAGCTCAAACAGGGGGCGGAGCTATGGCTACACCTTC. Residues: CASSSNRGRSYGYTF.

The rearrangement joins TRBV28 to TRBJ2-7; 10 bases fit TRBD1. CDR1 and CDR2 from the germline V gene are MDHEN and SYDVKM. The CDR3 runs to 15 residues. Trimming took 1 base from V and 6 from J; bases not matched to a gene: 6. In nucleotides, the CDR3 is TGTGCCAGCAGTTTATCCGGGACAGGGGCAAGCGAGCAGTACTTC. Protein: CASSLSGTGASEQYF.

The chain combines TRBV13 with TRBJ2-3; 11 positions match TRBD2. V lost 5 bases and J lost 3; bases outside the gene matches: 7. Germline V lookup: CDR1 PRHDT, CDR2 FYEKMQ (reference sequence). The CDR3 is made up of 16 amino acids. In DNA form, the CDR3 reads TGTGCCAGCAGCACCCTAGCGGGAGGTTTAACAGATACGCAGTATTTT. It translates to CASSTLAGGLTDTQYF.

Only one count was recorded for this clone. The chain recombines TRBV5-4 with TRBJ2-6; maybe TRBD2 (6 bases). V was clipped by 1 base and J by 4 bases, with 12 bases between them. Germline loops: CDR1 SGHNT, CDR2 YYREEE (reference sequence). This CDR3 region has 16 residues. The CDR3 here is CASSLFWAGGANVLTF. The CDR3 nucleotides are TGTGCCAGCAGCTTGTTCTGGGCGGGAGGGGCCAACGTCCTGACTTTC. The complete variable domain, with remaining parts taken from reference TRBV5-4 and TRBJ2-6, reads ETGVTQSPTHLIKTRGQQVTLRCSSQSGHNTVSWYQQALGQGPQFIFQYYREEENGRGNFPPRFSGLQFPNYSSELNVNALELDDSALYLCASSLFWAGGANVLTFGAGSRLTVL.

This chain connects TRBV7-9 to TRBJ2-5; 10 nucleotides align to TRBD1. After removal of 4 bases from V and 1 base from J, the junction contained 6 bases not matched to a gene. The CDR3 loop spans 16 amino acids. The V gene's germline CDR1 is SEHNR and CDR2 FQNEAQ (reference sequence). The CDR3 nucleotides are TGTGCCAGCAGCTCATGGGACAGGGGAGGCCAAGAGACCCAGTACTTC. As protein: CASSSWDRGGQETQYF.

CDR3 loop: CASSQRTHRVQFF. Here the CDR3 DNA reads TGTGCCAGCAGCCAAAGGACTCACAGGGTGCAGTTCTTC. The rearrangement joins TRBV3-1 (or the pseudogene TRBV3-2) to TRBJ2-1, with D possibly TRBD1 on 6 matching bases. Germline CDR1 is LGHDT and CDR2 is YNNKEL (reference sequence). Trimming shortened V by 2 bases and J by 12 bases, and 14 bases separated the two germline ends. This CDR3 region has 13 residues.

J is TRBJ1-1 and V is TRBV10-3; 7 positions agree with TRBD1. Per the germline V gene, CDR1 is ENHRY and CDR2 is SYGVKD. J lost 0 bases, V lost 2 bases, and 3 bases had no gene match. This CDR3 region has 15 residues. CDR3 bases: TGTGCCATCAGTGAGGCGACAGGGATGAACACTGAAGCTTTCTTT. Its translation is CAISEATGMNTEAFF.

The chain links TRBV23-1 to TRBJ1-5; D is unresolved. TRBV23-1 is annotated as an ORF whose role is uncertain. This CDR3 spans 15 amino acids. V was shortened by 2 bases and J by 5 bases, with 13 bases between the two germline ends. The CDR3 DNA sequence: TGCGCCAGCAGTCAAAACCTCCGGGGTTATCAGCCCCAGCATTTT. It encodes CASSQNLRGYQPQHF.

This chain connects TRBV4-2 to TRBJ2-1; a possible D gene is TRBD2 (6 bases). The germline V and J ends were trimmed by 0 bases and 1 base, with 13 bases remaining between them. The CDR3 contains 17 residues. Germline assignment: CDR1 LGHNA and CDR2 YNFKEQ. The CDR3 sequence is CASSQDGTAGSYNEQFF. In DNA form, the CDR3 reads TGTGCCAGCAGCCAAGATGGGACTGCCGGGTCCTACAATGAGCAGTTCTTC.

The chain combines TRBV29-1 with TRBJ2-5, with D perhaps matching TRBD1 (6 bases). This CDR3 region has 14 residues. The V end lost 5 bases, the J end lost 2 bases, and 15 bases lay between the germline ends. Germline CDR1 SQVTM, CDR2 ANQGSEA. The CDR3 protein is CSVLQGPLQETQYF. The CDR3 DNA is TGCAGCGTTTTACAGGGACCGCTACAAGAGACCCAGTACTTC.